Detailed here is one T cell receptor (beta chain). The data originate from a study of CD8 T cells in Susac syndrome. Random-hexamer reverse transcription was applied to about 0.45 to 1 ug RNA. TCRdb reanalysed the immunoSEQ multiplex PCR reads using MiXCR and keeps one entry per CDR3 protein. The sample consists of 100,000 or so distinct CDR3 sequences, about nine tenths of them appearing once. This TCR was sampled from a human donor in good health. Material: CD4+ T cells from PBMCs.

The CDR3, as DNA: TGTGCCACCAGCCTAGGGAAGGGCACTGAAGCTTTCTTT. It translates to CATSLGKGTEAFF. The chain employs TRBV6-1 and TRBJ1-1; D is undetermined. V dropped 10 bases and J dropped 4 bases, with 16 bases sitting between them. This CDR3 has 13 residues. CDR1 is MNHNS, CDR2 SASEGT, per germline.